These 2 T cell receptor beta chains came from one sample sequenced in a study of control samples from healthy donors and cancer patients. Some clones are missing from TCRdb's copy, which holds only in-frame ones; the method was immunoSEQ multiplex PCR. The table includes roughly 92,000 clones, 86% detected once. The specimen was blood. The receptor source for this set is a woman between 45 and 60 years old in good health.

CDR3 nucleotides: TGTGCCAGCTGTTCGGCAGGGTTCTCTGGGGCCAACGTCCTGACTTTC. Its translation: CASCSAGFSGANVLTF. The gene calls are TRBV6-5 and TRBJ2-6, with D perhaps matching TRBD1 (5 bases). Germline lookup yields CDR1 MNHEY and CDR2 SVGAGI. CDR3 length: 16 residues. Trimming cost V 8 bases and J 0 bases, with 14 bases left between them.

V and J are TRBV12-1 and TRBJ1-1. TRBV12-1 is a recognized pseudogene. The CDR3 covers 13 residues. CDR3 in amino acids: CASSFWSGAEAFF. DNA of the CDR3: TGTGCCAGCAGCTTTTGGTCGGGGGCTGAAGCTTTCTTT.